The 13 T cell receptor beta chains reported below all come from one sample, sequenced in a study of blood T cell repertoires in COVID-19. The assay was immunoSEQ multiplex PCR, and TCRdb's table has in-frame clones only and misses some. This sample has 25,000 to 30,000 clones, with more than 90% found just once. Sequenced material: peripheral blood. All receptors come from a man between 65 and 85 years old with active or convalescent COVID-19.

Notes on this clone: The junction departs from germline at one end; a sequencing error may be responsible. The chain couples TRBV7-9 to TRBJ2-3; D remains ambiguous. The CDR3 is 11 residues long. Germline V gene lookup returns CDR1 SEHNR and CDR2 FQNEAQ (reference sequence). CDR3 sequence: CHCPGTDTQYF. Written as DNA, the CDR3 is TGCCATTGTCCGGGCACAGATACGCAGTATTTT.

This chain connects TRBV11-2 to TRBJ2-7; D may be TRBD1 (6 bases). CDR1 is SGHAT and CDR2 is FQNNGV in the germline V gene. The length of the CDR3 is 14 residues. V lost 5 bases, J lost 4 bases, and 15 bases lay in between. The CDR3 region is CASSLNTGPYEQYV. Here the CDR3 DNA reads TGTGCCAGCAGCCTAAATACAGGGCCATACGAGCAGTACGTC.

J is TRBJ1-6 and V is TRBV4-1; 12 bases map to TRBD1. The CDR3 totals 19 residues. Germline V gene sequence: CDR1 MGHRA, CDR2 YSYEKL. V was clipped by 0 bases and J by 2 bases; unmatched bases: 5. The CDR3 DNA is TGCGCCAGCAGCCAAGACCGGGGACAGGGGGCGACCTATAATTCACCCCTCCACTTT. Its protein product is CASSQDRGQGATYNSPLHF.

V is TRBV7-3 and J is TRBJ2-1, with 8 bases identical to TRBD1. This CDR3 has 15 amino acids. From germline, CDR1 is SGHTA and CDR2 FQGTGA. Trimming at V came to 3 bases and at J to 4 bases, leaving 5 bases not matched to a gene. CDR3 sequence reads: CASSFGQGLYNEQFF. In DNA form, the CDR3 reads TGTGCCAGCAGCTTCGGACAGGGCCTTTACAATGAGCAGTTCTTC.

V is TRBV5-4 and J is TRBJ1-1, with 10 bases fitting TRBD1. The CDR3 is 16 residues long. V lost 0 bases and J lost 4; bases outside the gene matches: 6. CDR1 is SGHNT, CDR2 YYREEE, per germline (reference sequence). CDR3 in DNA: TGTGCCAGCAGCTTGGGCGGGGACAGGGGCGGCACTGAAGCTTTCTTT. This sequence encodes CASSLGGDRGGTEAFF.

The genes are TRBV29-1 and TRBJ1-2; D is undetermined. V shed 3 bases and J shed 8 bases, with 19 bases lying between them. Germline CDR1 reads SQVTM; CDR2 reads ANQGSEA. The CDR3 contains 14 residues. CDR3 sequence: CSVESPGSIRGYTF. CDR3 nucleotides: TGCAGCGTTGAGAGCCCGGGATCAATCCGGGGCTACACCTTC.

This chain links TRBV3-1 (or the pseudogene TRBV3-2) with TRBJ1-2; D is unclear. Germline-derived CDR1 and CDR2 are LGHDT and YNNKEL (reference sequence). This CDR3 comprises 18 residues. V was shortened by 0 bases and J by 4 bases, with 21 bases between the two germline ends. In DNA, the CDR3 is TGTGCCAGCAGCCAAGATTTCGCGGCGTTTGCACTCGCCTATGGCTACACCTTC. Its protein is CASSQDFAAFALAYGYTF.

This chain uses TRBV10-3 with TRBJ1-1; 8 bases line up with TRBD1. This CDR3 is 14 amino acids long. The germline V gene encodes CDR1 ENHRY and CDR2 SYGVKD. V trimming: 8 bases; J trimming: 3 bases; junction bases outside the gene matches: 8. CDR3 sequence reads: CAIGQGMGDTEAFF. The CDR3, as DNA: TGTGCCATCGGACAGGGAATGGGGGACACTGAAGCTTTCTTT.

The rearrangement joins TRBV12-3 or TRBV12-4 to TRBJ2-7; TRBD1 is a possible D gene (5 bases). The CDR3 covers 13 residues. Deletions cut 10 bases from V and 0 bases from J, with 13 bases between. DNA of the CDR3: TGTGCCACCTATGACAGAAGCTCCTACGAGCAGTACTTC. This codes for CATYDRSSYEQYF.

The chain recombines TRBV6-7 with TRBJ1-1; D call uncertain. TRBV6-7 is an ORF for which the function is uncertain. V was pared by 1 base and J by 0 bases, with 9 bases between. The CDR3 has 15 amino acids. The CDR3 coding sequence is TGTGCCAGCAGTTACTGGATTACAGTGAACACTGAAGCTTTCTTT. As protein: CASSYWITVNTEAFF.

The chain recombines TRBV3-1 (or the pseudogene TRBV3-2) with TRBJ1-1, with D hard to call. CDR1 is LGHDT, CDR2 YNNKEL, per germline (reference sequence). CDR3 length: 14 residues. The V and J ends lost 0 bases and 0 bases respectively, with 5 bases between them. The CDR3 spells CASSQDLVNTEAFF. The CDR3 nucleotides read TGTGCCAGCAGCCAAGATTTAGTGAACACTGAAGCTTTCTTT.

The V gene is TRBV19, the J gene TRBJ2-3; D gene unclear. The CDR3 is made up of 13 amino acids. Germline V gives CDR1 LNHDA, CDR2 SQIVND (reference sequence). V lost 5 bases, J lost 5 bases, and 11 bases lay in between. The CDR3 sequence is CASSLITGDTQYF. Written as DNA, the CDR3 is TGTGCCAGTAGTTTAATTACTGGAGATACGCAGTATTTT.

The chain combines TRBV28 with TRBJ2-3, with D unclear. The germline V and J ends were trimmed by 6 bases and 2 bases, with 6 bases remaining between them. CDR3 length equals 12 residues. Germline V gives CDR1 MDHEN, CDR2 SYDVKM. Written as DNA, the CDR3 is TGTGCCAGCAGCCCCAACACAGATACGCAGTATTTT. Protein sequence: CASSPNTDTQYF.